This entry lists 28 T cell receptor beta chains sequenced from one sample in a study of cytomegalovirus exposure and HLA in healthy donors (dated by TCRdb to about 2017). Libraries were constructed by the immunoSEQ multiplex PCR assay. TCRdb carries this immuneACCESS record with in-frame sequences only. Its versions omit some clonotypes, under half of them owing to an unresolved V gene in the studies checked, with the rest unexplained. Across this sample there are fewer than 200,000 clones, with more than 75% seen only once. Roughly 1.4% of the sample comes from the top ten. Sequenced: PBMCs. The origin of the receptors is a woman in her thirties in good health and CMV-seronegative.

There are a few counts of this clone. The rearrangement links TRBV7-9 to TRBJ1-5; 7 nucleotides match TRBD1. The ends lost 1 base at V and 4 bases at J; junction bases unmatched: 7. The CDR3 spans 16 residues. Germline V gives CDR1 SEHNR, CDR2 FQNEAQ (reference sequence). The CDR3 DNA is TGTGCCAGCAGCTTAGGGAGGACAGGAGAAAATCAGCCCCAGCATTTT. The encoded protein is CASSLGRTGENQPQHF. Complete variable domain (other parts from reference TRBV7-9 and TRBJ1-5): DTGVSQNPRHKITKRGQNVTFRCDPISEHNRLYWYRQTLGQGPEFLTYFQNEAQLEKSRLLSDRFSAERPKGSFSTLEIQRTEQGDSAMYLCASSLGRTGENQPQHFGDGTRLSIL.

J is TRBJ1-1 and V is TRBV10-3; D is ambiguous. V lost 6 bases and J lost 0, with 5 bases in between. CDR1 is ENHRY, CDR2 SYGVKD, per germline. The length of the CDR3 is 12 residues. The CDR3 protein is CAIRGVNTEAFF. The DNA for the CDR3 is TGTGCCATCAGGGGAGTGAACACTGAAGCTTTCTTT.

The rearrangement uses TRBV6-1 and TRBJ2-7; tentatively, D is TRBD2 (5 bases). Germline loops: CDR1 MNHNS, CDR2 SASEGT. Deletions cut 1 base from V and 0 bases from J, with 10 bases between. The CDR3 contains 15 residues. The CDR3 DNA follows: TGTGCCAGCAGTGAAGGGTTGGGGAGCTCCTACGAGCAGTACTTC. This encodes CASSEGLGSSYEQYF.

V usage is TRBV7-2 and J usage is TRBJ2-3; D gene unclear. From germline, CDR1 is SGHTA and CDR2 FQGNSA. CDR3 size: 12 residues. The CDR3 DNA sequence: TGTGCTACCAGCAATCTAGCAGATACGCAGTATTTT. This translates into CATSNLADTQYF.

The V and J genes are TRBV19 and TRBJ2-7, with 7 nucleotides matching TRBD1. Germline V lookup: CDR1 LNHDA, CDR2 SQIVND (reference sequence). The J segment lost 4 bases and the V segment lost 6 bases, leaving 6 bases of the junction unmatched. The CDR3 runs to 13 residues. Here the CDR3 reads CASSHGTDYEQYF. The DNA of the CDR3 is TGTGCCAGTAGCCATGGGACAGATTACGAGCAGTACTTC.

The V and J genes are TRBV27 and TRBJ2-7; D is perhaps TRBD1 (6 bases). V was shortened by 3 bases and J by 2 bases, with 8 bases between the two germline ends. This CDR3 has 13 residues. Germline V gene sequence: CDR1 MNHEY, CDR2 SMNVEV (reference sequence). CDR3 sequence: CASSFQGTYEQYF. The DNA for the CDR3 is TGTGCCAGCAGTTTCCAGGGGACCTACGAGCAGTACTTC.

The chain uses TRBV6-5 and TRBJ2-7; 9 bases are a match to TRBD1. CDR3 length equals 14 residues. V trimming: 2 bases; J trimming: 8 bases; junction bases outside the gene matches: 7. The germline V gene has CDR1 MNHEY and CDR2 SVGAGI. This CDR3 reads CASSYQPTGGKQYF. CDR3 nucleotide sequence: TGTGCCAGCAGTTACCAACCTACAGGGGGCAAGCAGTACTTC.

CDR3 sequence: CASSVGQVPFYEQYF. CDR3 DNA sequence: TGTGCCAGCAGCGTAGGGCAGGTCCCCTTCTACGAGCAGTACTTC. The genes are TRBV9 and TRBJ2-7, with no clear D. The V gene's germline CDR1 is SGDLS and CDR2 YYNGEE. The V and J ends lost 0 bases and 3 bases respectively, with 13 bases between them. CDR3 length equals 15 residues.

J is TRBJ2-7 and V is TRBV6-6, with a weak D call TRBD1 (6 bases). V dropped 5 bases and J dropped 3 bases, with 14 bases sitting between them. This CDR3 has 14 amino acids. Germline values: CDR1 MNHNY, CDR2 SVGAGI (reference sequence). The DNA for the CDR3 is TGTGCCAGCAGTGACCCTTTACAGGGCTACGAGCAGTACTTC. It specifies CASSDPLQGYEQYF.

This chain joins TRBV5-4 and TRBJ2-5; D gene ambiguous. V lost 4 bases and J 2 bases, leaving 9 bases between the germline ends. Germline CDR1 and CDR2: SGHNT and YYREEE (reference sequence). This CDR3 comprises 13 residues. The CDR3 DNA is TGTGCCAGCAGCCAAGCGATTCAAGAGACCCAGTACTTC. It encodes CASSQAIQETQYF.

The chain couples TRBV7-9 to TRBJ2-5, with D possibly matching TRBD2 (6 bases). CDR3 size: 15 residues. With 1 base removed from V and 4 bases from J, the gap between germline ends came to 13 bases. Germline V gene data show CDR1 as SEHNR and CDR2 as FQNEAQ (reference sequence). The CDR3 spells CASSLVRGVAETQYF. Here the CDR3 DNA reads TGTGCCAGCAGCTTAGTGCGGGGTGTGGCAGAGACCCAGTACTTC.

The chain joins TRBV23-1 to TRBJ2-3; D is undetermined. TRBV23-1 is an open reading frame whose function is uncertain. Trimming pared 6 bases from V and 8 bases from J, leaving 9 bases between. The CDR3 has 11 residues. The CDR3 protein is CASRRFSTQYF. The CDR3, as DNA: TGCGCCAGCAGGCGGTTCTCTACGCAGTATTTT.

Written as DNA, the CDR3 is TGCAGCGTTGCGGGGGTCCGGGACAGAACCTACGAGCAGTACTTC. Its translation is CSVAGVRDRTYEQYF. This sequence joins TRBV29-1 and TRBJ2-7; D is perhaps TRBD1 (7 bases). CDR1 is SQVTM and CDR2 is ANQGSEA in the germline V gene. The CDR3 is made up of 15 amino acids. V gave up 4 bases and J gave up 2 bases, with 18 bases separating them.

This chain links TRBV6-5 with TRBJ2-7, with D perhaps TRBD2 (7 bases). The CDR3 is 16 residues long. Germline V gene sequence: CDR1 MNHEY, CDR2 SVGAGI. Trimming cost V 2 bases and J 4 bases, with 18 bases left between them. Here the CDR3 DNA reads TGTGCCAGCAGTTACAAGGGGGGGCAGGTGCCTTACGAGCAGTACTTC. Translation: CASSYKGGQVPYEQYF.

The rearrangement uses TRBV7-6 and TRBJ2-5; perhaps TRBD2 as D (5 bases). This CDR3 comprises 15 residues. V was trimmed by 1 base and J by 7 bases, leaving 16 bases between them. CDR1 is SGHVS, CDR2 FNYEAQ, per germline. The CDR3 is CASSLGDDSVGTQYF. The CDR3 region has the DNA TGTGCCAGCAGCTTAGGGGATGATAGCGTGGGGACCCAGTACTTC.

This clone was observed a single time. The chain joins TRBV4-2 to TRBJ1-2; tentatively, D is TRBD1 (6 bases). V was clipped by 2 bases and J by 2 bases, with 12 bases between them. The CDR3 covers 15 residues. The germline V gene has CDR1 LGHNA and CDR2 YNFKEQ. In nucleotides, the CDR3 is TGTGCCAGCAGCCAAATAGAACAGGGAAACTATGGCTACACCTTC. Encoded protein: CASSQIEQGNYGYTF.

The chain has TRBV7-9 and TRBJ2-2; TRBD2 matches 7 bases. J lost 12 bases, V lost 4 bases, and 5 bases had no gene match. Germline V gene sequence: CDR1 SEHNR, CDR2 FQNEAQ (reference sequence). There are 12 residues in the CDR3. The CDR3 region has the DNA TGTGCCAGCAGCTGGGGGAGGGAAAAGCTGTTTTTT. Translated, it gives CASSWGREKLFF. Together with reference TRBV7-9 and TRBJ2-2, the CDR3 gives the full variable domain: DTGVSQNPRHKITKRGQNVTFRCDPISEHNRLYWYRQTLGQGPEFLTYFQNEAQLEKSRLLSDRFSAERPKGSFSTLEIQRTEQGDSAMYLCASSWGREKLFFGEGSRLTVL.

This chain connects TRBV27 to TRBJ1-2; maybe TRBD1 (6 bases). The V end lost 6 bases, the J end lost 4 bases, and 12 bases lay between the germline ends. The germline V gene has CDR1 MNHEY and CDR2 SMNVEV (reference sequence). CDR3 length: 13 residues. Here the CDR3 reads CASSRGALYGYTF. The CDR3 DNA reads as TGTGCCAGCAGCAGGGGTGCCCTCTATGGCTACACCTTC.

CDR3 amino acids: CASRVTWQGYEQYF. The CDR3, as DNA: TGTGCCAGCAGGGTTACGTGGCAGGGCTACGAGCAGTACTTC. The chain uses TRBV6-5 and TRBJ2-7; perhaps TRBD1 as D (5 bases). Trimming stripped 6 bases from V and 3 bases from J, with 15 bases between. This CDR3 is 14 amino acids long. Germline V gives CDR1 MNHEY, CDR2 SVGAGI.

A few counts support this clone. This sequence joins TRBV7-8 and TRBJ2-2; weak D call: TRBD2 (6 bases). This CDR3 region has 18 residues. V dropped 1 base and J dropped 3 bases, with 18 bases sitting between them. CDR1 is SGHVS and CDR2 is FQNEAQ in the germline V gene. The CDR3 bases are TGTGCCAGCAGCTTAGGATTCTTGCGGGGTAGCGACACCGGGGAGCTGTTTTTT. Protein: CASSLGFLRGSDTGELFF.

V and J are TRBV14 and TRBJ2-1; 7 bases are shared with TRBD1. Trimming cost V 3 bases and J 4 bases; bases outside gene matches: 3. This CDR3 comprises 14 residues. The germline CDR1 and CDR2 sequences are SGHDN and FVKESK. CDR3 loop: CASSQPGQYNEQFF. The CDR3 coding sequence is TGTGCCAGCAGCCAGCCGGGACAGTACAATGAGCAGTTCTTC.

The J gene is TRBJ1-1, the V gene TRBV2; 10 bases are shared with TRBD1. CDR1 is SNHLY and CDR2 is FYNNEI in the germline V gene. CDR3 length: 15 residues. With 7 bases clipped from V and 1 base from J, the junction kept 6 bases outside the gene matches. CDR3 in amino acids: CASKGQGRRNTEAFF. CDR3 DNA sequence: TGTGCCAGCAAGGGACAGGGGAGGAGGAACACTGAAGCTTTCTTT. The variable domain in full, with the rest retrieved from reference TRBV2 and TRBJ1-1, is EPEVTQTPSHQVTQMGQEVILRCVPISNHLYFYWYRQILGQKVEFLVSFYNNEISEKSEIFDDQFSVERPDGSNFTLKIRSTKLEDSAMYFCASKGQGRRNTEAFFGQGTRLTVV.

The rearrangement links TRBV11-2 to TRBJ1-3, with TRBD1 as a possible D gene (6 bases). The CDR3 has 16 residues. CDR1 and CDR2 from the germline V gene are SGHAT and FQNNGV. With 5 bases removed from V and 0 bases from J, the gap between germline ends came to 14 bases. The CDR3 is CASSMPRDTSGNTIYF. CDR3 DNA: TGTGCCAGCAGCATGCCCCGGGACACCTCTGGAAACACCATATATTTT.

The chain couples TRBV19 to TRBJ2-5, with no clear D. The germline V and J ends were trimmed by 5 bases and 1 base, with 14 bases remaining between them. CDR3 length: 15 amino acids. The V gene's germline CDR1 is LNHDA and CDR2 SQIVND (reference sequence). The CDR3 DNA sequence: TGTGCCAGTAGTCCGTCTTTCCAGTTCCAAGAGACCCAGTACTTC. It is translated as CASSPSFQFQETQYF.

This chain uses TRBV9 with TRBJ2-7; TRBD1 matches 8 bases. CDR3 size: 14 residues. Per germline, CDR1 SGDLS and CDR2 YYNGEE. Germline trimming cut 0 bases from V and 5 bases from J; bases unmatched to any gene: 4. CDR3 in amino acids: CASSVGPGGHEQYF. The CDR3, as DNA: TGTGCCAGCAGCGTAGGGCCAGGGGGCCACGAGCAGTACTTC.

A few counts support this clone. The V gene is TRBV13, the J gene TRBJ1-2, with 7 bases identical to TRBD1. In germline, CDR1 is PRHDT, CDR2 FYEKMQ (reference sequence). The CDR3 has 15 amino acids. J gave up 6 bases and V 5 bases, and 12 bases lay outside the gene matches. CDR3 sequence: CASSIKKTGSHGYTF. CDR3 coding DNA: TGTGCCAGCAGCATAAAGAAGACAGGGAGCCATGGCTACACCTTC.

This sequence joins TRBV13 and TRBJ1-3; no clear D gene. This CDR3 region has 14 residues. CDR1 and CDR2 (germline): PRHDT, FYEKMQ (reference sequence). Trimming removed 7 bases at V and 1 base at J, with 11 bases between. This chain's CDR3 is CASKIYGSGNTIYF. The DNA of the CDR3 is TGTGCCAGCAAAATCTACGGGTCTGGAAACACCATATATTTT.

This chain uses TRBV4-1 with TRBJ1-2, with a weak D call TRBD1 (6 bases). V was pared by 1 base and J by 2 bases, with 14 bases between. There are 16 residues in the CDR3. Germline values: CDR1 MGHRA, CDR2 YSYEKL. The CDR3 coding sequence is TGCGCCAGCAGCCAAGGGGGAGGGGGGTACAACTATGGCTACACCTTC. Its protein product is CASSQGGGGYNYGYTF.